This T cell receptor (beta chain) was found in a study of blood T cell repertoires in COVID-19. As for the study in general: Acute and convalescent COVID-19 samples came from the United States, Italy and Spain. PBMCs, B-cell-depleted T cells, or T cells were the source of the cDNA or gDNA that made up the material.

Original methodology: The assay estimated nucleated cells by amplifying reference gene primers. Here immunoSEQ multiplex PCR was the method, and the copy in TCRdb shows in-frame clones only, minus some. That table furnishes V, J and clone size, whereas the DNA furnished D and trimming. Of 100,000 to 150,000 clones detected, approximately 91% appear once; the ten largest clones hold approximately 1.2%. Sequencing was done on a sample of peripheral blood. The clonotype was recovered from an elderly woman with acute or convalescent COVID-19.

CDR3: CASSLGGSQAGELFF. CDR3 sequence (DNA): TGTGCCAGCAGCCTAGGGGGCAGTCAAGCCGGGGAGCTGTTTTTT. V and J are TRBV6-5 and TRBJ2-2, with 7 positions matching TRBD1. The V gene end was trimmed by 6 bases and the J gene end by 6 bases; junction bases not matched to a gene: 10. Germline V gene sequence: CDR1 MNHEY, CDR2 SVGAGI. The CDR3 loop spans 15 amino acids.